The 19 T cell receptor beta chains presented below share a single source sample, sequenced in a study of radiotherapy plus CTLA-4 blockade in lung cancer. TCRdb keeps only in-frame clones here, not all; method: immunoSEQ multiplex PCR. The sample lists about 97,000 clones, around 74% occurring once. Source: peripheral blood, taken from a patient treated with radiotherapy plus ipilimumab. These receptors were obtained from a human donor with non-small cell lung cancer who had a partial response to radiotherapy plus ipilimumab. Some clones in this sample may be carry-over from other donors' samples.

The genes are TRBV27 and TRBJ2-1; D is perhaps TRBD1 (7 bases). There are 17 residues in the CDR3. Germline CDR1 and CDR2: MNHEY and SMNVEV (reference sequence). The V gene lost 5 bases and the J gene lost 4 bases, with 21 bases spanning the gap. DNA for the CDR3: TGTGCCAGCAGTCCCCCCCTACAGGGGAGGTTATACAATGAGCAGTTCTTC. This gives the protein CASSPPLQGRLYNEQFF.

The CDR3 coding sequence is TGTGCCAGCGGGGGGGAGGTCTTGAGCTACACCTTC. It yields the protein CASGGEVLSYTF. The chain is built from TRBV2 and TRBJ1-2, with TRBD1 as a possible D gene (5 bases). From germline, CDR1 is SNHLY and CDR2 FYNNEI. The length of the CDR3 is 12 residues. Trimming pared 8 bases from V and 9 bases from J, leaving 16 bases between.

The genes are TRBV7-9 and TRBJ2-7; TRBD2 matches 15 bases. CDR3 length: 14 residues. Trimming at V came to 5 bases and at J to 7 bases, leaving 3 bases not matched to a gene. Germline V gene data show CDR1 as SEHNR and CDR2 as FQNEAQ (reference sequence). The CDR3 DNA reads as TGTGCCAGCAGCGGGGGACTAGCGGGAGGAGAGCAGTACTTC. It encodes CASSGGLAGGEQYF.

The rearrangement joins TRBV18 to TRBJ1-1; D call uncertain. This CDR3 region has 13 residues. Trimming took 0 bases from V and 1 from J, leaving 3 bases between them. Germline V gene sequence: CDR1 KGHSH, CDR2 LQKENI. The CDR3 bases are TGTGCCAGCTCACCACCCAGGAACACTGAAGCTTTCTTT. This gives the protein CASSPPRNTEAFF. Drawing the rest from reference TRBV18 and TRBJ1-1, the complete variable domain is NAGVMQNPRHLVRRRGQEARLRCSPMKGHSHVYWYRQLPEEGLKFMVYLQKENIIDESGMPKERFSAEFPKEGPSILRIQQVVRGDSAAYFCASSPPRNTEAFFGQGTRLTVV.

This chain uses TRBV5-1 with TRBJ1-1; TRBD1 matches at 8 bases. CDR3 length: 15 residues. J was trimmed by 5 bases and V by 4 bases; bases with no gene match: 10. Germline values: CDR1 SGHRS, CDR2 YFSETQ. CDR3 sequence: CASSRWTGSGTEAFF. For the CDR3, the DNA is TGCGCCAGCAGCCGCTGGACAGGGTCCGGAACTGAAGCTTTCTTT.

The table lists this clone with a count of one. CDR3 DNA sequence: TGCAGCGTTGAAGGGACAGTTTGGGGGAACACTGAAGCTTTCTTT. Residues: CSVEGTVWGNTEAFF. This sequence joins TRBV29-1 and TRBJ1-1; perhaps TRBD1 as D (6 bases). CDR3 length: 15 residues. With 1 base removed from V and 1 base from J, the gap between germline ends came to 13 bases. Germline V lookup: CDR1 SQVTM, CDR2 ANQGSEA.

J is TRBJ2-1 and V is TRBV11-3, with D possibly being TRBD2 (6 bases). The germline V and J ends were trimmed by 5 bases and 6 bases, with 14 bases remaining between them. Germline lookup yields CDR1 SGHNT and CDR2 YENEEA. The CDR3 is made up of 14 amino acids. Here the CDR3 reads CASSKRLGGNEQFF. The CDR3 coding sequence is TGTGCCAGCAGCAAGAGGCTGGGAGGCAATGAGCAGTTCTTC.

The gene calls are TRBV5-1 and TRBJ2-2, with 10 nucleotides matching TRBD2. CDR3 length: 14 residues. J was trimmed by 3 bases and V by 7 bases; bases with no gene match: 3. Germline V gene data show CDR1 as SGHRS and CDR2 as YFSETQ. CDR3 in amino acids: CASGSGGDTGELFF. The CDR3 bases are TGCGCCAGCGGCAGCGGGGGGGACACCGGGGAGCTGTTTTTT.

In nucleotides, the CDR3 is TGTGCCAGCAGTTACTCGCGGACACCCACTGAAGCTTTCTTT. This encodes CASSYSRTPTEAFF. The gene calls are TRBV6-5 and TRBJ1-1; D might be TRBD1 (5 bases). The CDR3 totals 14 residues. Germline loops: CDR1 MNHEY, CDR2 SVGAGI. Trimming left V 0 bases short and J 4 bases short, with 9 bases between.

This clone occurred a few times. The chain carries TRBV6-1 and TRBJ2-7; weak D call: TRBD1 (6 bases). Germline V lookup: CDR1 MNHNS, CDR2 SASEGT. The CDR3 is 15 amino acids. V was clipped by 2 bases and J by 2 bases, with 13 bases between them. CDR3 in amino acids: CASSELWGPPYEQYF. In nucleotides, the CDR3 is TGTGCCAGCAGTGAATTGTGGGGGCCCCCCTACGAGCAGTACTTC.

This chain connects TRBV7-3 to TRBJ2-2, with D possibly TRBD2 on 6 matching bases. Germline CDR1 SGHTA, CDR2 FQGTGA. There are 14 residues in the CDR3. V was cut by 6 bases and J by 4 bases, with 12 bases left in between. This chain's CDR3 is CASRSTSFTGELFF. DNA for the CDR3: TGTGCCAGCAGGTCTACTAGCTTCACCGGGGAGCTGTTTTTT.

V gene TRBV2 combines with J gene TRBJ2-1, with 10 bases matching TRBD2. Germline CDR1 SNHLY, CDR2 FYNNEI. After removal of 0 bases from V and 3 bases from J, the junction contained 8 bases not matched to a gene. The CDR3 spans 18 residues. The CDR3 sequence is CASSEAPQTSGFYNEQFF. The CDR3, as DNA: TGTGCCAGCAGTGAAGCACCTCAGACTAGCGGGTTCTACAATGAGCAGTTCTTC.

The V and J genes are TRBV14 and TRBJ2-4; D unresolved. This CDR3 contains 14 residues. Germline V lookup: CDR1 SGHDN, CDR2 FVKESK. V lost 4 bases and J lost 2, with 9 bases in between. The CDR3 nucleotides are TGTGCCAGCAGCCTCAAGCTGTCCAAAAACATTCAGTACTTC. Translation: CASSLKLSKNIQYF.

The table lists this clone with a count of one. The chain carries TRBV5-1 and TRBJ2-1; TRBD2 agrees at 15 bases. The CDR3 spans 16 residues. From germline, CDR1 is SGHRS and CDR2 YFSETQ. J gave up 8 bases and V 4 bases, and 7 bases lay outside the gene matches. The chain's CDR3 is CASSLWTSGGAHEQFF. The CDR3 coding sequence is TGCGCCAGCAGCCTATGGACTAGCGGGGGGGCTCATGAGCAGTTCTTC.

This chain joins TRBV7-9 and TRBJ2-1; TRBD2 agrees at 13 bases. Germline lookup yields CDR1 SEHNR and CDR2 FQNEAQ (reference sequence). CDR3 length equals 14 residues. After removal of 8 bases from V and 9 bases from J, the junction contained 7 bases not matched to a gene. For the CDR3, the DNA is TGTGCCAGCGGCCGGACTAGCGGGGGTGTTGAGCAGTTCTTC. Protein product: CASGRTSGGVEQFF. The full variable domain, rest sourced from reference TRBV7-9 and TRBJ2-1, is DTGVSQNPRHKITKRGQNVTFRCDPISEHNRLYWYRQTLGQGPEFLTYFQNEAQLEKSRLLSDRFSAERPKGSFSTLEIQRTEQGDSAMYLCASGRTSGGVEQFFGPGTRLTVL.

This chain uses TRBV7-9 with TRBJ2-7, with a tentative D call TRBD1 (5 bases). V was cut by 8 bases and J by 6 bases, with 20 bases left in between. Germline values: CDR1 SEHNR, CDR2 FQNEAQ (reference sequence). The length of the CDR3 is 14 residues. CDR3 region: CASRSAEAGREQYF. CDR3 coding DNA: TGTGCCAGCCGTTCCGCTGAGGCAGGGCGCGAGCAGTACTTC.

The rearrangement uses TRBV4-1 and TRBJ1-5, with D possibly being TRBD1 (5 bases). Germline V gene data show CDR1 as MGHRA and CDR2 as YSYEKL. The V end was cut by 1 base, the J end by 1 base, with 17 bases between. The CDR3 consists of 18 residues. The CDR3 coding sequence is TGCGCCAGCAGCCAAGGTCGGGGGGGACCACCGAGCAATCAGCCCCAGCATTTT. Translation: CASSQGRGGPPSNQPQHF.

The sample holds many counts of this clone. The V call is TRBV4-2, the J call TRBJ2-7, with a possible D match to TRBD1 (6 bases). Trimming removed 4 bases from V and 2 bases from J, with 12 bases in between. This CDR3 is built from 14 residues. CDR1 and CDR2 from the germline V gene are LGHNA and YNFKEQ. Here the CDR3 DNA reads TGTGCCAGCAGCCTCGGGCAGGGGACCTACGAGCAGTACTTC. Its protein is CASSLGQGTYEQYF.

The chain carries TRBV27 and TRBJ2-6; a weak D match, TRBD2 (6 bases). The CDR3 length is 16 residues. Germline V gives CDR1 MNHEY, CDR2 SMNVEV (reference sequence). V was clipped by 3 bases and J by 1 base, with 10 bases between them. In nucleotides, the CDR3 is TGTGCCAGCAGTTTCGGGGGTAGGTCTGGGGCCAACGTCCTGACTTTC. Protein sequence: CASSFGGRSGANVLTF.